What follows are 10 T cell receptor beta chains derived from one specimen sequenced in a study of blood T cell repertoires in COVID-19. TCRdb keeps only in-frame clones here, not all; method: immunoSEQ multiplex PCR. The sample includes roughly 140,000 clones, around 85% of them seen just once. Sequenced sample: peripheral blood. These receptors were collected from a woman aged 70-85 years with acute or convalescent COVID-19.

The chain links TRBV12-5 to TRBJ1-5, with unresolved D. The CDR3 spans 14 residues. The V end lost 0 bases, the J end lost 0 bases, and 3 bases lay between the germline ends. Germline values: CDR1 LGHNT, CDR2 FRNRAP. CDR3 region: CASGLVASNQPQHF. DNA for the CDR3: TGTGCTAGTGGTTTGGTAGCTAGCAATCAGCCCCAGCATTTT.

The chain employs TRBV19 and TRBJ2-7, with 7 nucleotides matching TRBD2. After removal of 4 bases from V and 0 bases from J, the junction contained 0 bases not matched to a gene. Germline-derived CDR1 and CDR2 are LNHDA and SQIVND (reference sequence). CDR3 length: 13 amino acids. This chain's CDR3 is CASSRTSSYEQYF. CDR3 in DNA: TGTGCCAGTAGTAGGACTAGCTCCTACGAGCAGTACTTC.

The table lists this clone with a count of one. The CDR3 reads CASQDLQSAYGNTIYF. CDR3 DNA: TGTGCCAGTCAGGATCTTCAATCGGCCTATGGAAACACCATATATTTT. This rearrangement joins TRBV19 to TRBJ1-3; D is undetermined. The CDR3 spans 16 residues. CDR1 is LNHDA, CDR2 SQIVND, per germline (reference sequence). V lost 8 bases and J lost 3, with 20 bases in between.

The V and J genes are TRBV19 and TRBJ2-5, with TRBD2 matching over 9 bases. The CDR3 consists of 16 residues. CDR1 LNHDA and CDR2 SQIVND come from the germline V gene (reference sequence). V shed 3 bases, J shed 1 base, and the junction held 6 bases outside the gene matches. CDR3 loop: CASSIGGGAIQETQYF. CDR3 DNA sequence: TGTGCCAGTAGTATTGGCGGGGGGGCAATCCAAGAGACCCAGTACTTC.

The chain has TRBV30 and TRBJ2-3; perhaps TRBD2 as D (6 bases). V was cut by 5 bases and J by 7 bases, with 13 bases left in between. The CDR3 has 12 residues. Germline CDR1 GTSNPN, CDR2 SVGIG (reference sequence). This CDR3 reads CAWGRDRYTQYF. The CDR3 DNA reads TGTGCCTGGGGGCGGGACCGCTATACGCAGTATTTT.

The chain is built from TRBV7-9 and TRBJ2-3, with 11 bases matching TRBD1. The J segment lost 6 bases and the V segment lost 5 bases, leaving 7 bases of the junction unmatched. This CDR3 has 15 residues. The germline CDR1 and CDR2 sequences are SEHNR and FQNEAQ (reference sequence). CDR3 DNA: TGTGCCAGCAGCGGTGGGGACAGGGGGTTGGATACGCAGTATTTT. As protein: CASSGGDRGLDTQYF.

The chain employs TRBV7-2 and TRBJ1-5, with 9 nucleotides matching TRBD1. From germline, CDR1 is SGHTA and CDR2 FQGNSA. V lost 5 bases, J lost 0 bases, and 5 bases stayed unmatched. The CDR3 has 16 residues. The CDR3: CASSPTGGNSNQPQHF. CDR3 coding DNA: TGTGCCAGCAGCCCGACAGGGGGGAATAGCAATCAGCCCCAGCATTTT. Full variable domain (rest looked up from reference TRBV7-2 and TRBJ1-5): GAGVSQSPSNKVTEKGKDVELRCDPISGHTALYWYRQSLGQGLEFLIYFQGNSAPDKSGLPSDRFSAERTGGSVSTLTIQRTQQEDSAVYLCASSPTGGNSNQPQHFGDGTRLSIL.

This clone appeared once. V is TRBV5-1 and J is TRBJ2-7, with 8 bases fitting TRBD2. Germline CDR1 SGHRS, CDR2 YFSETQ. The junction had 6 bases not matched to a gene; V was cut back by 0 bases and J by 4 bases. CDR3 length: 15 residues. The CDR3 sequence: CASSLEGGTRYEQYF. Written as DNA, the CDR3 is TGCGCCAGCAGCTTGGAGGGGGGGACTAGGTACGAGCAGTACTTC.

This clone showed up just once. The gene calls are TRBV7-9 and TRBJ2-5, with D perhaps matching TRBD1 (6 bases). Germline V gene lookup returns CDR1 SEHNR and CDR2 FQNEAQ (reference sequence). CDR3 length: 14 residues. Trimming took 3 bases from V and 0 from J, leaving 8 bases between them. CDR3 coding DNA: TGTGCCAGCAGCTTTCGGACAGACCAAGAGACCCAGTACTTC. Amino acids: CASSFRTDQETQYF. Together with reference TRBV7-9 and TRBJ2-5, the CDR3 gives the full variable domain: DTGVSQNPRHKITKRGQNVTFRCDPISEHNRLYWYRQTLGQGPEFLTYFQNEAQLEKSRLLSDRFSAERPKGSFSTLEIQRTEQGDSAMYLCASSFRTDQETQYFGPGTRLLVL.

The gene calls are TRBV3-1 (or the pseudogene TRBV3-2) and TRBJ1-1; TRBD1 matches at 7 bases. The trim removed 1 base at V and 7 bases at J, leaving 12 bases unmatched. Germline CDR1 reads LGHDT; CDR2 reads YNNKEL (reference sequence). The CDR3 is made up of 16 amino acids. The CDR3 spells CASSQVGGDRTFEAFF. The CDR3 DNA is TGTGCCAGCAGCCAAGTAGGGGGCGATAGGACATTTGAAGCTTTCTTT.